This TCR beta chain was identified in a study of T-cell reconstitution after alpha-beta-depleted transplantation in children (dated by TCRdb to 2015 to 2016). For the study in its entirety: Using TCR repertoire profiling, the study quantitatively followed how T-cell immune reconstitution unfolded in children after TCRalphabeta/CD19-depleted allogeneic hematopoietic cell transplantation.

Taken from the germline V gene (reference sequence), the CDR1 and CDR2 loops are DFQATT and SNEGSKA. Counted from cysteine to phenylalanine, this CDR3 has 16 amino acids. CDR3 DNA is the only sequence kept; it has 48 bases, read in frame from the first base. The germline V end is reduced by 0 bases and the J end by 0 bases; junction bases left unmatched: 4. This clonotype was recorded at least ten times. No antigen is known for it. Base qualities were left out, and no much larger clone turns up one base away. The library was prepared using PCR. The sequencing machine was an Illumina HiSeq 2500. To normalize quantification of the TCRbeta repertoire, the TCR libraries were built with molecular barcoding that relied on unique molecular identifiers. TCRdb reprocessing: public reads trimmed at Q25 with fastp, clones called with MiXCR, in-frame beta chains kept. Each CDR3 protein appears once, grouped with its most common genes and DNA. Recorded for this sample are over 550,000 distinct CDR3 sequences; roughly a tenth of them occurred a single time. Roughly 4% of the sample is held by the ten biggest clonotypes.

Material: PBMCs from the stem cell graft donor, obtained from the stem cell graft. The source is a human donor who donated a stem cell graft to a child with acute myeloid leukemia. The V and J genes are TRBV20-1 and TRBJ2-1; TRBD2 agrees with 8 junctional bases. For the CDR3, the sequence is CSARDWAGGSYNEQFF. The nucleotide sequence is TGCAGTGCTAGAGATTGGGCGGGGGGCTCCTACAATGAGCAGTTCTTC.